A few counts support the clone carrying this TCR beta chain. Its antigen is currently unknown. The sample is drawn from a study of vaccination and CD4 T cells after COVID-19. Sequenced with the Oncomine TCR Beta short-read assay was DNA taken from cultured CD4+ T cells. Via MiXCR, TCRdb re-called the PCR reads, giving one row per CDR3 protein. The sample contains approximately 19,000 distinct CDR3 sequences, roughly three fifths of which appear only once. Germline CDR1 is GTSNPN and CDR2 is SVGIG (reference sequence). V was trimmed by 0 bases and J by 8 bases, leaving 19 bases between them. The CDR3 consists of 15 residues. The treatment was: approximately nine-day PBMC culture with coronavirus spike peptide pools or control peptides (ViraFEST assay).

The chain uses TRBV30 and TRBJ1-2; D unresolved. The source material was CD4+ T cells from blood, cultured in vitro. This TCR was sampled from a human donor who had recovered from COVID-19. CDR3 sequence reads: CAWSVLPMAVSGYTF. CDR3 in DNA: TGTGCCTGGAGTGTACTCCCGATGGCGGTGAGCGGCTACACCTTC. The variable domain in full, with the rest retrieved from reference TRBV30 and TRBJ1-2, is SQTIHQWPATLVQPVGSPLSLECTVEGTSNPNLYWYRQAAGRGLQLLFYSVGIGQISSEVPQNLSASRPQDRQFILSSKKLLLSDSGFYLCAWSVLPMAVSGYTFGSGTRLTVV.